This TCR beta chain was sequenced during a study of post-analysis software for immune sequencing data. Overall study context: There were relapsing-remitting, secondary progressive and progressive-relapsing multiple sclerosis among the disease courses included. Study-wide findings and caveats: Patients used several TRBV segments, including TRBV5-6, TRBV5-1 and TRBV20-1, more often than controls. Normalized Chao1 diversity was significantly reduced in patients versus controls.

This clonotype was counted between two and nine times. The antigen remains undetermined. Every TCR beta cDNA library bore unique molecular identifiers. It was from approximately 0.91 to 9.4 million T cells that about 500,000 cDNA molecules came. TCRdb re-analysed the PCR reads in MiXCR, keeping a single row per CDR3 protein. The sample has 650,000 to 850,000 distinct CDR3 sequences, about 53% seen once. Germline lookup yields CDR1 ENHRY and CDR2 SYGVKD. The CDR3 length is 15 residues. V lost 2 bases, J lost 0 bases, and 11 bases lay in between. The V gene is TRBV10-3, the J gene TRBJ2-7; D is ambiguous. This clonotype originated in a girl aged 10 to 17 with multiple sclerosis. Sequencing input: blood. DNA for the CDR3: TGTGCCATCAGTGAGAATCAGGACCGCTCCTACGAGCAGTACTTC. Its translation: CAISENQDRSYEQYF.